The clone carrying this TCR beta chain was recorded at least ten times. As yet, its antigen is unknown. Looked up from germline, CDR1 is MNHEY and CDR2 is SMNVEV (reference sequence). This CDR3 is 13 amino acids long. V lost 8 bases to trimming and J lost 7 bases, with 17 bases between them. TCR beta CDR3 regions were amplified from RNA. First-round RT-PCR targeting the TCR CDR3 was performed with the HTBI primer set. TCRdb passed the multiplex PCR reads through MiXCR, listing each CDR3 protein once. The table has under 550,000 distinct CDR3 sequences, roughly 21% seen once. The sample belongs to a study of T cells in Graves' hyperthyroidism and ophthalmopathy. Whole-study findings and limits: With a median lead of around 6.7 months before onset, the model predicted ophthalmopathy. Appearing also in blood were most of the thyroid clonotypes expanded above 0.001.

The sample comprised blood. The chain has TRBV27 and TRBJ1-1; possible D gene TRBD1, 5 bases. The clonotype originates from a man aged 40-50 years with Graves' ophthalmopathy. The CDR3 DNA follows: TGTGCCAGCGGGCGCCCGGGGGTCGGTGAAGCTTTCTTT. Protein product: CASGRPGVGEAFF.